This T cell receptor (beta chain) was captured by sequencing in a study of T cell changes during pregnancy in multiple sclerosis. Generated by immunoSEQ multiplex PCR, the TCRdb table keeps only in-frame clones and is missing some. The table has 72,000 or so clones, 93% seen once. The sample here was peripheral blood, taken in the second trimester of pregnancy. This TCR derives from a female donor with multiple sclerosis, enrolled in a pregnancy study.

CDR3 residues: CASSVSAGGGQPQHF. The CDR3, as DNA: TGTGCCAGCAGTGTTTCTGCAGGGGGTGGGCAGCCCCAGCATTTT. This chain links TRBV6-4 with TRBJ1-5; 7 bases are shared with TRBD1. The CDR3 contains 15 residues. Germline V gives CDR1 MRHNA, CDR2 SNTAGT. V shed 4 bases and J 7 bases; nucleotides not matched to a gene: 10.